These 32 T cell receptor beta chains originate from one sample sequenced in a study of breast tumors, draining lymph nodes, adjacent tissues. Samples came from axillary lymph nodes draining the breast cancer. Via MiXCR, TCRdb re-called the multiplex PCR reads, giving one row per CDR3 protein. The sample lists 160,000 or so distinct CDR3 sequences; 25% to 40% were seen once. Material for sequencing was axillary lymph node tissue. The receptor source for this set is a female donor with breast cancer. Some clones in this sample may be carry-over from other donors' samples.

The chain recombines TRBV30 with TRBJ1-1; 8 nucleotides agree with TRBD1. From germline, CDR1 is GTSNPN and CDR2 SVGIG (reference sequence). V was pared by 4 bases and J by 4 bases, with 5 bases of the junction left unmatched. The CDR3 loop spans 13 amino acids. CDR3 bases: TGTGCCTGGAACCGGGACAGGTTCACTGAAGCTTTCTTT. Translating it yields CAWNRDRFTEAFF.

The sample holds one count of this clonotype. The J gene is TRBJ2-2, the V gene TRBV11-1; D is undetermined. The CDR3 length is 15 residues. CDR1 is SGHAT, CDR2 FQDESV, per germline (reference sequence). V lost 4 bases, J lost 6 bases, and 15 bases lay in between. As DNA, the CDR3 is TGTGCCAGCAGCTCCCTGACGGCTGGGGCCGGGGAGCTGTTTTTT. It codes for CASSSLTAGAGELFF.

There are a few counts of this clonotype. A much larger clone lies a single base off, so this may be a read error. The J gene is TRBJ2-7, the V gene TRBV27, with D unresolved. The CDR3 is made up of 13 amino acids. Germline V gene lookup returns CDR1 MNHEY and CDR2 SMNVEV (reference sequence). CDR3: CASSSVGQYERYF. The CDR3 DNA is TGTGCCAGCAGTTCTGTGGGCCAGTACGAGCGGTACTTC.

Many counts were recorded for this clonotype. The chain joins TRBV19 to TRBJ2-7; 8 positions agree with TRBD1. The CDR3 sequence is 13 residues long. V dropped 10 bases and J dropped 3; count of bases not matched to a gene: 8. The germline V gene encodes CDR1 LNHDA and CDR2 SQIVND (reference sequence). This CDR3 reads CATSRTGRYEQYF. The CDR3 DNA sequence: TGTGCCACCTCCAGGACAGGGCGCTACGAGCAGTACTTC.

A note on this clonotype: A much more abundant neighbour one base away suggests this may be a read error. This chain links TRBV14 with TRBJ2-5, with D maybe TRBD2 (6 bases). Germline lookup yields CDR1 SGHDN and CDR2 FVKESK. CDR3 size: 15 residues. The CDR3 bases are TGTGCCAGCAGCCCAACCCCCCGGGGCGGGGAGACCCAGTGCTTC. Encoded protein: CASSPTPRGGETQCF.

Note on this clonotype: The limits of the CDR3 on the DNA are not certain, so only TCRdb's listed CDR3 is given. The chain links TRBV2 to TRBJ1-5; the D segment call TRBD1 is taken from the table without a DNA check. CDR1 and CDR2 from the germline V gene are SNHLY and FYNNEI. The CDR3 has 23 amino acids, counting both end residues. The CDR3 reads CASKQASYEQYFGPGELRQPQHF.

At least ten counts were recorded for this clonotype. The V and J genes are TRBV9 and TRBJ2-3; D not resolved. The CDR3 contains 13 residues. V lost 0 bases and J lost 1, with 3 bases in between. CDR1 is SGDLS and CDR2 is YYNGEE in the germline V gene. CDR3 protein: CASSVDGTDTQYF. The CDR3 nucleotides read TGTGCCAGCAGCGTAGATGGCACAGATACGCAGTATTTT.

Many counts were recorded for this clonotype. The chain links TRBV12-3 or TRBV12-4 to TRBJ2-5; possibly TRBD2 for D (7 bases). V lost 5 bases, J lost 1 base, and 14 bases lay in between. CDR3 length: 15 amino acids. This chain's CDR3 is CASSRTRGTQETQYF. The CDR3 DNA reads as TGTGCCAGCAGTAGGACTAGGGGGACCCAAGAGACCCAGTACTTC.

Many counts were recorded for this clonotype. The chain carries TRBV6-6 and TRBJ1-5, with D unresolved. V lost 6 bases and J 1 base, leaving 16 bases between the germline ends. CDR3 length: 16 residues. The germline V gene has CDR1 MNHNY and CDR2 SVGAGI (reference sequence). The CDR3 DNA sequence: TGTGCCAGCAGCCCCGGGCCGGGGAGGAGCAATCAGCCCCAGCATTTT. This gives the protein CASSPGPGRSNQPQHF.

This clonotype was seen ten or more times. The gene calls are TRBV7-6 and TRBJ1-6; D ambiguous. Trimming cost V 5 bases and J 0 bases, with 14 bases left between them. The germline CDR1 and CDR2 sequences are SGHVS and FNYEAQ. The CDR3 consists of 17 residues. The CDR3 is CASSPGPQSSYNSPLHF. Here the CDR3 DNA reads TGTGCCAGCAGCCCCGGACCCCAGAGCTCCTATAATTCACCCCTCCACTTT.

This clonotype was detected ten times or more. The rearrangement links TRBV6-5 to TRBJ2-7; TRBD2 is a possible D gene (6 bases). The V end lost 3 bases, the J end lost 5 bases, and 11 bases lay between the germline ends. The CDR3 spans 13 residues. Germline-derived CDR1 and CDR2 are MNHEY and SVGAGI. CDR3 residues: CASSYGGTHEQYF. The CDR3, as DNA: TGTGCCAGCAGTTATGGAGGGACCCACGAGCAGTACTTC.

In the case of this clonotype: This may come from a read error, since a much larger clone is one base off. The rearrangement uses TRBV28 and TRBJ1-5, with 10 nucleotides matching TRBD1. From germline, CDR1 is MDHEN and CDR2 SYDVKM. This CDR3 has 15 residues. In DNA form, the CDR3 reads TGTGCCGGCAGGGACAGGGGCCGCGCCATTTCGACCCAGCATTTT. Translating gives CAGRDRGRAISTQHF.

This clonotype was counted many times. V usage is TRBV5-4 and J usage is TRBJ2-3; D may correspond to TRBD1 or TRBD2 (5 bases each). Trimming left V 4 bases short and J 1 base short, with 19 bases between. CDR1 is SGHNT and CDR2 is YYREEE in the germline V gene (reference sequence). The CDR3 runs to 17 residues. This CDR3 reads CASSPRSGPRGTDTQYF. DNA of the CDR3: TGTGCCAGCAGCCCACGATCGGGGCCCAGGGGCACAGATACGCAGTATTTT.

As to this clonotype: Relative to the germline gene, one junction end is altered; a read error may explain this. The V call is TRBV6-1, the J call TRBJ1-2; D is perhaps TRBD1 (5 bases). The CDR3 is made up of 14 amino acids. CDR1 and CDR2 from the germline V gene are MNHNS and SASEGT. The CDR3 region is CASSEGAGLYGYTF. The CDR3, as DNA: TGTGCCAGCAGTGAAGGGGCAGGGCTCTATGGTTACACCTTC.

This clonotype appeared a few times. This may come from a read error, since a much larger clone is one base off. This chain joins TRBV7-9 and TRBJ2-5, with 10 bases aligning to TRBD2. The CDR3 contains 15 residues. Germline assignment: CDR1 SEHNR and CDR2 FQNEAQ (reference sequence). The CDR3 region is CASSLKRGGLETQHF. CDR3 DNA sequence: TGTGCCAGCAGCTTAAAGCGGGGGGGTCTGGAGACCCAGCACTTC.

Notes on this clonotype: The conserved phenylalanine or tryptophan normally closing the CDR3 is absent here, so this likely arose from a read error. The DNA is left out, because the CDR3 cannot be placed on it with certainty; the CDR3 is given as TCRdb lists it. The rearrangement joins TRBV20-1 to TRBJ2-3; no check of the table's D call, TRBD2, against the DNA was made. Germline CDR1 DFQATT, CDR2 SNEGSKA (reference sequence). The CDR3 is 9 amino acids in total, end residues counted. CDR3 residues: CSPGPGLAG.

Turning to this clonotype: Because it lacks the conserved phenylalanine or tryptophan at the end, this CDR3 is likely a read error. The chain has TRBV10-3 and TRBJ2-1; D tentatively fits TRBD1 or TRBD2 (6 bases each). There are 15 residues in the CDR3. V lost 6 bases and J lost 0, with 12 bases in between. Germline-derived CDR1 and CDR2 are ENHRY and SYGVKD. The CDR3 coding sequence is TGTGCCATCAGGGAGGGGGGCTTCTCCTACAATGAGCAGTTCCTC. This encodes CAIREGGFSYNEQFL.

This clonotype was observed at least ten times. This may be a read error: a much more frequent sequence differs by one nucleotide. V usage is TRBV7-2 and J usage is TRBJ2-6; TRBD2 is a possible D gene (5 bases). Germline lookup yields CDR1 SGHTA and CDR2 FQGNSA. The CDR3 runs 19 residues. The CDR3 nucleotides are TGTGCCAGCAGCCGAGGGTCACGTTTGGGAAGCTCTGGGCCCAACGTCCTGACTTTC. Protein: CASSRGSRLGSSGPNVLTF.

This clonotype was seen repeatedly, ten times or more. The chain recombines TRBV19 with TRBJ2-7; the D gene is possibly TRBD1 (6 bases). Germline V gene lookup returns CDR1 LNHDA and CDR2 SQIVND (reference sequence). V lost 5 bases and J 3 bases, leaving 17 bases between the germline ends. This CDR3 contains 15 residues. CDR3 region: CASSGRQAGVYEQYF. As DNA, the CDR3 is TGTGCCAGTAGTGGTAGACAGGCCGGGGTCTACGAGCAGTACTTC.

The chain uses TRBV7-6 and TRBJ2-2; D uncertain. Trimming left V 11 bases short and J 1 base short, with 17 bases between. The CDR3 runs 15 residues. Germline V gene lookup returns CDR1 SGHVS and CDR2 FNYEAQ. The CDR3 loop is CAGSLYSGNTGELFF. The DNA of the CDR3 is TGTGCCGGTAGCTTATATTCGGGGAACACCGGGGAGCTGTTTTTT.

The chain combines TRBV2 with TRBJ2-7; tentatively, D is TRBD1 or TRBD2 (6 bases each). The germline gives CDR1 SNHLY, CDR2 FYNNEI. Trimming left V 4 bases short and J 6 bases short, with 13 bases between. This CDR3 has 13 amino acids. CDR3 sequence (DNA): TGTGCCAGCAGTGCCGAGGGGGGCCTCGAGCAGTACTTC. It encodes CASSAEGGLEQYF.

Note on this clonotype: Compared with germline, one end of the junction differs, possibly owing to a read error. The genes are TRBV7-9 and TRBJ2-2; TRBD2 matches at 10 bases. The CDR3 has 15 residues. Germline V CDR1 and CDR2: SEHNR, FQNEAQ (reference sequence). Here the CDR3 reads CATGLANHNTGELLF. DNA for the CDR3: TGTGCCACGGGACTAGCGAACCATAACACCGGGGAGCTGCTTTTT.

This clonotype was seen ten or more times. The gene calls are TRBV5-6 and TRBJ2-7; D may be TRBD1 (5 bases). CDR1 SGHDT and CDR2 YYEEEE come from the germline V gene. With 4 bases removed from V and 2 bases from J, the gap between germline ends came to 16 bases. This CDR3 comprises 15 residues. For the CDR3, the DNA is TGTGCCAGCAGCCCCCGGGCAGGGCTAACCTACGAGCAGTACTTC. Translating gives CASSPRAGLTYEQYF.

This clonotype was seen ten or more times. This chain joins TRBV5-8 and TRBJ2-3; the match to TRBD2 covers 8 bases. The CDR3 runs to 15 residues. Germline V CDR1 and CDR2: SGHTS, YDEGEE. Unmatched junction bases numbered 4, after V lost 4 bases and J lost 0 bases. DNA for the CDR3: TGTGCCAGCAGCGGCCGGGGGGGGAGCACAGATACGCAGTATTTT. It codes for CASSGRGGSTDTQYF. Based on the CDR3 plus reference TRBV5-8 and TRBJ2-3, the full variable domain is EAGVTQSPTHLIKTRGQQATLRCSPISGHTSVYWYQQALGLGLQFLLWYDEGEERNRGNFPPRFSGRQFPNYSSELNVNALELEDSALYLCASSGRGGSTDTQYFGPGTRLTVL.

There are many counts of this clonotype. The chain carries TRBV30 and TRBJ2-7; 9 bases line up with TRBD2. J was trimmed by 0 bases and V by 4 bases; bases with no gene match: 7. The CDR3 runs to 15 residues. Germline V gives CDR1 GTSNPN, CDR2 SVGIG (reference sequence). This chain's CDR3 is CAWTPFSGSSYEQYF. The DNA for the CDR3 is TGTGCCTGGACCCCGTTTAGCGGGAGCTCCTACGAGCAGTACTTC.

As for this clonotype: A much larger clone sits a single nucleotide away, making a read error possible. V gene TRBV9 combines with J gene TRBJ2-1; perhaps D is TRBD1 or TRBD2 (5 bases each). CDR1 and CDR2 (germline): SGDLS, YYNGEE. CDR3 length: 15 residues. CDR3 sequence reads: CASSIGMGTYNEPFF. CDR3 bases: TGTGCCAGCAGCATCGGGATGGGGACCTACAATGAGCCGTTCTTC.

The chain is built from TRBV19 and TRBJ1-2, with 8 bases fitting TRBD1. Germline V CDR1 and CDR2: LNHDA, SQIVND (reference sequence). V was clipped by 4 bases and J by 2 bases; unmatched bases: 3. CDR3 length: 14 residues. This chain's CDR3 is CASSTRTGNYGYTF. In DNA, the CDR3 is TGTGCCAGTAGTACAAGGACAGGGAACTATGGCTACACCTTC.

This chain connects TRBV20-1 to TRBJ2-2, with 7 positions matching TRBD1. The V gene end was trimmed by 4 bases and the J gene end by 1 base; junction bases not matched to a gene: 3. This CDR3 has 14 amino acids. Germline CDR1 DFQATT, CDR2 SNEGSKA (reference sequence). Here the CDR3 reads CSAKDRQNTGELFF. DNA of the CDR3: TGCAGTGCTAAGGACAGGCAGAACACCGGGGAGCTGTTTTTT.

About this clonotype: The junction differs from germline at one of its ends, possibly a read error. This chain uses TRBV18 with TRBJ2-1, with D tentatively TRBD1 (8 bases). Germline V gene data show CDR1 as KGHSH and CDR2 as LQKENI. This CDR3 has 15 amino acids. Written as DNA, the CDR3 is TGTGCCAGCTCACCAATGAGCGGGACAGGCAATGGGCAGTTCTTC. Translation gives CASSPMSGTGNGQFF.

This clonotype was recorded many times. V is TRBV20-1 and J is TRBJ2-5, with a possible D match to TRBD2 (6 bases). Germline CDR1 and CDR2: DFQATT and SNEGSKA (reference sequence). CDR3 size: 14 residues. Trimming took off 5 bases at V and 2 bases at J, with 15 bases between the two ends. The CDR3 is CSAARDGRQETQYF. The CDR3 coding sequence is TGCAGTGCTGCGCGGGACGGCCGACAAGAGACCCAGTACTTC.

The table lists this clonotype with many counts. V is TRBV5-6 and J is TRBJ2-5; TRBD2 matches at 10 bases. The CDR3 covers 17 residues. J gave up 5 bases and V 2 bases, and 12 bases lay outside the gene matches. CDR1 SGHDT and CDR2 YYEEEE come from the germline V gene. The CDR3 DNA reads as TGTGCCAGCAGCTTTAAGTCAACAGCGGGGGGGCGGGAGACCCAGTACTTC. It specifies CASSFKSTAGGRETQYF.

The V call is TRBV25-1, the J call TRBJ2-3; perhaps D is TRBD1 or TRBD2 (5 bases each). The germline V gene encodes CDR1 MGHDK and CDR2 SYGVNS. The CDR3 sequence is 15 residues long. V dropped 7 bases and J dropped 6 bases, with 20 bases sitting between them. The CDR3 coding sequence is TGTGCCAGCACTCACGGGGCAGGGTCGGTGGATACGCAGTATTTT. Its protein is CASTHGAGSVDTQYF. Filled out from reference TRBV25-1 and TRBJ2-3, the complete variable domain reads EADIYQTPRYLVIGTGKKITLECSQTMGHDKMYWYQQDPGMELHLIHYSYGVNSTEKGDLSSESTVSRIRTEHFPLTLESARPSHTSQYLCASTHGAGSVDTQYFGPGTRLTVL.